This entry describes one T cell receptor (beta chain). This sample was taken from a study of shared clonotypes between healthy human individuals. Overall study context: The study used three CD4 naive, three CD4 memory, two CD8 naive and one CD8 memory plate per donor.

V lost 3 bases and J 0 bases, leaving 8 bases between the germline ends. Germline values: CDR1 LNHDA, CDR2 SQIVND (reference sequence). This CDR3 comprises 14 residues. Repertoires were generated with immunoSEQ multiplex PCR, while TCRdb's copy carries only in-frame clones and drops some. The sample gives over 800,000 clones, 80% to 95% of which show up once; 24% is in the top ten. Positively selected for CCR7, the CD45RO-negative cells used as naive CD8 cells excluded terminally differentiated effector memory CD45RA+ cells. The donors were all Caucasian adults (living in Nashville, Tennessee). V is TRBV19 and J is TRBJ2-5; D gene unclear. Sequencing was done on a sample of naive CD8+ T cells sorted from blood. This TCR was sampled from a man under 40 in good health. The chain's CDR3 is CASSIFGYQETQYF. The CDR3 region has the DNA TGTGCCAGTAGTATCTTCGGTTACCAAGAGACCCAGTACTTC. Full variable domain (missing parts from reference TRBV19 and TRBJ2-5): DGGITQSPKYLFRKEGQNVTLSCEQNLNHDAMYWYRQDPGQGLRLIYYSQIVNDFQKGDIAEGYSVSREKKESFPLTVTSAQKNPTAFYLCASSIFGYQETQYFGPGTRLLVL.